This T cell receptor (beta chain) was obtained from a study of blood T cell repertoires in COVID-19 (dated by TCRdb to the early 2020s). In terms of the full investigation: Samples covering the acute and convalescent phases of COVID-19 were provided by collaborators in the United States, Italy and Spain. The material from the prospective study consisted of cDNA or gDNA derived from T cells, B-cell-depleted T cells, or PBMCs. Deeply sampled blood TCRbeta repertoires from subjects exposed to, actively infected with, or recovered from COVID-19 were included in the dataset. Where HLA class I and class II types were available, the types were taken from metadata supplied by the sample provider, not from assay-based typing. Samples were obtained from the ongoing ImmuneRACE study (first 160 participants) and from over 1,000 subjects provided by 6 global collaborators. The sample metadata nearly always contained a de-identified subject ID, COVID-19 status, age in years and sex. A freely available public database, intended as a resource for researchers studying the immune response to SARS-CoV-2, is where the repertoires were released. Study-level results and caveats: The amount of clinical and demographic metadata varied by source and participant and was provided uncurated.

TCRbeta CDR3 regions were amplified from genomic DNA by means of the immunoSEQ Assay, a bias-controlled multiplex PCR. As for how the authors treated the data: The number of nucleated cells in each sample was estimated from the amplification of reference gene primers within the assay. To quantify the absolute abundance of each unique TCRbeta CDR3 rearrangement, sequence reads were collapsed and filtered. Productive Simpson clonality was computed per sample as the square root of Simpson's diversity index over productive rearrangements. TCRdb took this table from immuneACCESS and kept in-frame rearrangements with V and J called. Such tables lack part of the clones; where checked against another copy, unresolved V genes explain under half of the gap, and the rest is unexplained. V and J calls and clone size are copied from that table; D and trimming were computed from the DNA. This sample holds 50,000 to 85,000 clones; approximately 90% were observed only once. Of the sample, 6% to 8% is held by the ten largest clones.

With regard to this clone: Its antigen is not yet known. No per-base quality is available; no much larger clone lies one base away.

For this chain, trimming is 4 bases at the V end and 0 bases at the J end, and the number of junction bases without a gene match is 5. The germline V gene (reference sequence) yields SGHNT for CDR1 and YYREEE for CDR2. The CDR3 goes from the cysteine to the phenylalanine over 17 residues. The entry retains the CDR3 DNA only, 51 bases that are in frame from base 1. Whole blood was collected in K2EDTA tubes by collaborating institutions according to the institutions' own protocols. For TCRbeta analysis, collaborator samples were shipped as frozen whole blood, as isolated PBMCs, or as DNA extracted from either sample type.

Input material: peripheral blood. The receptor comes from a human donor in a cohort sampled during active COVID-19. The rearrangement joined TRBV5-4 to TRBJ2-3, with 13 junctional bases fitting TRBD2. For the CDR3, the sequence is CASSRGLAGSSTDTQYF. The sequence in DNA is TGTGCCAGCAGCAGGGGACTAGCGGGGTCTAGCACAGATACGCAGTATTTT.